This section outlines one T cell receptor (beta chain) sequence together with its context. Its specificity is not known. This CDR3 contains 15 residues. Trimming shortened V by 5 bases and J by 0 bases, and 13 bases separated the two germline ends. In germline, CDR1 is LNHNV, CDR2 YYDKDF (reference sequence). These data belong to a study of cytomegalovirus exposure and HLA in healthy donors. 13 Jbeta primers and 60 Vbeta primers were used for the PCR. The data were produced by immunoSEQ multiplex PCR, yet TCRdb's version contains in-frame clones alone and is incomplete. This sample carries about 120,000 clones, approximately 80% of them seen once, and the ten largest clones take 8% to 9%. Broader study findings: Sequences of the TCR beta chain were said to predict the HLA-A and HLA-B alleles of most subjects accurately. According to a later analysis, donors in an Asian-associated ancestry cluster reportedly had fewer N-insertions than the roughly 670-donor mean. A prior analysis recorded that most TCR beta V segments were productive about 87% or about 30% of the time.

The clonotype was recovered from a female donor in good health and CMV-seropositive. Material: PBMCs. The V and J genes are TRBV15 and TRBJ1-2; D unresolved. The CDR3 loop is CATSPRVLTNYGYTF. CDR3 in DNA: TGTGCCACCAGCCCCCGGGTCCTAACTAACTATGGCTACACCTTC.